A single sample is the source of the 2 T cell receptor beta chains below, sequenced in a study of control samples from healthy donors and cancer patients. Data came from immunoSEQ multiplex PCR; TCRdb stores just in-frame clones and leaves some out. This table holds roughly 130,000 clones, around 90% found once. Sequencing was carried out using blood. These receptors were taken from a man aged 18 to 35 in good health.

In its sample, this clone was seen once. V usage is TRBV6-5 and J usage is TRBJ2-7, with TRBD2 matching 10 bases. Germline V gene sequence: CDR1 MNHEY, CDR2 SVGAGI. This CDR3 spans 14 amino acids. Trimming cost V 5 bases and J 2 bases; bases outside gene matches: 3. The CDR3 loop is CASSPTSGAYEQYV. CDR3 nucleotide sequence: TGTGCCAGCAGTCCCACTAGCGGGGCCTACGAGCAGTACGTC.

The CDR3 sequence is CASSFQAYNEQFF. The CDR3 DNA reads as TGTGCCAGCAGCTTTCAGGCATACAATGAGCAGTTCTTC. This chain connects TRBV7-9 to TRBJ2-1; D not resolved. V lost 3 bases to trimming and J lost 4 bases, with 7 bases between them. The CDR3 is 13 amino acids. From germline, CDR1 is SEHNR and CDR2 FQNEAQ (reference sequence).